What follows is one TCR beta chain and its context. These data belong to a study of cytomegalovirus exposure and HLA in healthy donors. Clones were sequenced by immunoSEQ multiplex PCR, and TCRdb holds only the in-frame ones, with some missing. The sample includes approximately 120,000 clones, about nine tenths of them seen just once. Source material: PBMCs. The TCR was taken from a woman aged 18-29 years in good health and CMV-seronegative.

CDR3 in amino acids: CASSEAETGVRQYF. CDR3 nucleotides: TGTGCCAGCAGTGAAGCAGAAACAGGGGTGAGGCAGTACTTC. J is TRBJ2-7 and V is TRBV2; 7 positions agree with TRBD1. This CDR3 is built from 14 residues. Germline V gene data show CDR1 as SNHLY and CDR2 as FYNNEI. J lost 9 bases, V lost 0 bases, and 8 bases had no gene match.